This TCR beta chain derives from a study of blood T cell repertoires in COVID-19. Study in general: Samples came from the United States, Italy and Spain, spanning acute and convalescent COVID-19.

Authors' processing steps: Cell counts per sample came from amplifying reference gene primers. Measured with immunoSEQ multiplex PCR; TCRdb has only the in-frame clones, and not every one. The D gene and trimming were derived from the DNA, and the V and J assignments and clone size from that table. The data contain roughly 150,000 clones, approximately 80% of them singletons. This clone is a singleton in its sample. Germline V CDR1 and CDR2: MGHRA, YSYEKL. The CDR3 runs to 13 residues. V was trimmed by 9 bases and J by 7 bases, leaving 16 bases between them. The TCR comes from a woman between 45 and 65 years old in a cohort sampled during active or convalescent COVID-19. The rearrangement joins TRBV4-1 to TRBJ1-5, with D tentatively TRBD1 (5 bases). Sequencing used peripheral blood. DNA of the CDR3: TGCGCCAGTGGTTCCTCCGGGGGACAGCCCCAGCATTTT. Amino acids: CASGSSGGQPQHF.